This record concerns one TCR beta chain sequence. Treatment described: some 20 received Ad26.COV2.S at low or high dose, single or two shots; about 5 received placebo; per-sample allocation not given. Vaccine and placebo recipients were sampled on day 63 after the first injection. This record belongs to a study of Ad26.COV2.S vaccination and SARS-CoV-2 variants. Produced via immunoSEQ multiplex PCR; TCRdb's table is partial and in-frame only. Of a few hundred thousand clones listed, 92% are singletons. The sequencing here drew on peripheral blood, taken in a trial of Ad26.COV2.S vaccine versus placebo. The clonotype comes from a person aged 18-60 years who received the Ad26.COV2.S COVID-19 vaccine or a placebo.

The CDR3 sequence: CASSLDSEQYF. CDR3 nucleotides: TGTGCCAGCAGCTTAGATTCCGAGCAGTACTTC. The V gene is TRBV5-6, the J gene TRBJ2-7; D is ambiguous. This CDR3 contains 11 residues. Germline-derived CDR1 and CDR2 are SGHDT and YYEEEE. The germline V and J ends were trimmed by 2 bases and 6 bases, with 6 bases remaining between them.